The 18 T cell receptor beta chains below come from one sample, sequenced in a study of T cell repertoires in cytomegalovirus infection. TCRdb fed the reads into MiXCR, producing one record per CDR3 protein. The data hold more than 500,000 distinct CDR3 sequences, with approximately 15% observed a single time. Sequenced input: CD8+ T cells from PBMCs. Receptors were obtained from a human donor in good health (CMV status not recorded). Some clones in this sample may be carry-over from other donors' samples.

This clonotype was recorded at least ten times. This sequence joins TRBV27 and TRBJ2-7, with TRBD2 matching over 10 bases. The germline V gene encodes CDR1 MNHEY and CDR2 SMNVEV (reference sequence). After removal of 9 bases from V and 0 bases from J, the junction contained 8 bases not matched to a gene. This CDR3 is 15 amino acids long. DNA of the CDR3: TGTGCCAGTCACCCTAGCGGGAGTTCCTCCTACGAGCAGTACTTC. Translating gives CASHPSGSSSYEQYF.

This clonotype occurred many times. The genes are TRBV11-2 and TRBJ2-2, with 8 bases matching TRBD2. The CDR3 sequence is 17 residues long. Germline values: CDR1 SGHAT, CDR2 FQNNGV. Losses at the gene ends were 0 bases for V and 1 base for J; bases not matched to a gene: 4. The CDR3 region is CASSLDPAGENTGELFF. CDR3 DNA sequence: TGTGCCAGCAGCTTAGACCCAGCGGGAGAGAACACCGGGGAGCTGTTTTTT.

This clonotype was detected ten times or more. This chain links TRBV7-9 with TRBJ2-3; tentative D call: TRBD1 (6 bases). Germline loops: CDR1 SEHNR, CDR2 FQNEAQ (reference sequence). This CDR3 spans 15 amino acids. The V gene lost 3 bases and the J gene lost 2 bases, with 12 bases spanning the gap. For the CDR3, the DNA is TGTGCCAGCAGCTTCAGGGGACGCCCCACAGATACGCAGTATTTT. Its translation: CASSFRGRPTDTQYF.

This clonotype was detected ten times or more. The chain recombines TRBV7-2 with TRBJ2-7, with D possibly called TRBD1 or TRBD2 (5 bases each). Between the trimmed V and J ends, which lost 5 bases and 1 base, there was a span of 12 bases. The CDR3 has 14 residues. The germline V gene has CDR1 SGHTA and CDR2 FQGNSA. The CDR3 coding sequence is TGTGCCAGCAGCAACACCGGGGCTTCCTACGAGCAGTACTTC. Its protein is CASSNTGASYEQYF.

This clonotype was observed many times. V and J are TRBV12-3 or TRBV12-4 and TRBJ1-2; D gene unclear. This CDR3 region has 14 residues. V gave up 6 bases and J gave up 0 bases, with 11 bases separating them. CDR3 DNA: TGTGCCAGCAGCTCCGTGTCTACTAACTATGGCTACACCTTC. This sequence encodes CASSSVSTNYGYTF.

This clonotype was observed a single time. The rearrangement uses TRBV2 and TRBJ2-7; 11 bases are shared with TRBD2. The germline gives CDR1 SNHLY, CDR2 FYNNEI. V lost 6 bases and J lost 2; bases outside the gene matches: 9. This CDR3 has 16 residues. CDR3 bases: TGTGCCAGCAGGGACTATGTAGCGGGAGGGCCCTACGAGCAGTACTTC. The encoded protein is CASRDYVAGGPYEQYF.

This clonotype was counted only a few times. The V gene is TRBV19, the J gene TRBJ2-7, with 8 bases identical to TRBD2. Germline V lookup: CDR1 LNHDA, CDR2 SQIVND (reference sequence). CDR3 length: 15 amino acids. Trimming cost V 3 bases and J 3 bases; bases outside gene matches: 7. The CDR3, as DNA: TGTGCCAGTAGTATTCAGGGACTAGGCATCTACGAGCAGTACTTC. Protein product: CASSIQGLGIYEQYF.

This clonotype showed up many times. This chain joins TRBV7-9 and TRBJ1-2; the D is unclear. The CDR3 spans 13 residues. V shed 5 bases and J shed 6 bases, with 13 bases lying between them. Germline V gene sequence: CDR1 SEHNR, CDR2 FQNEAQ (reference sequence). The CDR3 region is CASSRYHKDGYTF. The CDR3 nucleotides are TGTGCCAGCAGCCGATATCACAAGGATGGCTACACCTTC.

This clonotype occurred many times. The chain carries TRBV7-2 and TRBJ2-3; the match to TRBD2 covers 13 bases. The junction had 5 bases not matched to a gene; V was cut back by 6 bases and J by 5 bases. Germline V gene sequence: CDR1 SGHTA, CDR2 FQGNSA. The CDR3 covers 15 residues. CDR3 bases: TGTGCCAGCAGTCATACTAGCGGGAGGGGAGATACGCAGTATTTT. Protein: CASSHTSGRGDTQYF.

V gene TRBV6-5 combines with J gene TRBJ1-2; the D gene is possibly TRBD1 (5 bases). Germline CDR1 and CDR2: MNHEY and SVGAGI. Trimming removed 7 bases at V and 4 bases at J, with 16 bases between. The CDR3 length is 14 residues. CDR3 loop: CASTGAGKSYGYTF. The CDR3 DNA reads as TGTGCCAGCACTGGGGCAGGGAAGTCCTATGGCTACACCTTC.

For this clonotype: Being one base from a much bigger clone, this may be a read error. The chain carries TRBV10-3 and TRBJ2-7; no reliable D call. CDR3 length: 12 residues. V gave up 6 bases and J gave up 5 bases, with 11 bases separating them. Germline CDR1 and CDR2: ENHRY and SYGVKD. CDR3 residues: CAIRGRSDEQYF. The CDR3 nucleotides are TGTGCCATCAGGGGCAGGTCGGACGAGCAGTACTTC.

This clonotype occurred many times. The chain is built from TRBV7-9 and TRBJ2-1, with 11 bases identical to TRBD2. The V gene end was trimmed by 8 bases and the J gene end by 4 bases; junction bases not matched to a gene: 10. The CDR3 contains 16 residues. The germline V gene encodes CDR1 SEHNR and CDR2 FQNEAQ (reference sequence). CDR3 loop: CASERASGGKYNEQFF. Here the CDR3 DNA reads TGTGCCAGCGAGCGGGCTAGCGGGGGGAAGTACAATGAGCAGTTCTTC.

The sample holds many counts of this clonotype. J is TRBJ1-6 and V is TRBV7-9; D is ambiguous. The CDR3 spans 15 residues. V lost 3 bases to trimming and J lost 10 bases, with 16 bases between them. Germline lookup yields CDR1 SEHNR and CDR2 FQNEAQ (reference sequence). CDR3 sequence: CASSLVEGKGSPLHF. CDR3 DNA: TGTGCCAGCAGCTTGGTGGAGGGTAAAGGATCACCCCTCCACTTT.

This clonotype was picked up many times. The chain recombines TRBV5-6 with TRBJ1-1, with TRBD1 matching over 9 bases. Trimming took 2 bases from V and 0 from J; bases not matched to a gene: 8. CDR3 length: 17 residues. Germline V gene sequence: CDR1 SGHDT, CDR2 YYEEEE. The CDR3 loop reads CASSFIGTGGMNTEAFF. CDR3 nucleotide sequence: TGTGCCAGCAGCTTTATTGGCACAGGGGGCATGAACACTGAAGCTTTCTTT.

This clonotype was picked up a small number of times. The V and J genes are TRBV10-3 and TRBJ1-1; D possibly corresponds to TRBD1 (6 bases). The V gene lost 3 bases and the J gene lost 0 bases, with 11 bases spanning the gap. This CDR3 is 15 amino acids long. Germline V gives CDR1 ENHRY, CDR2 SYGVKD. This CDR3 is CAISDAGEVNTEAFF. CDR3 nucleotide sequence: TGTGCCATCAGTGATGCAGGGGAGGTGAACACTGAAGCTTTCTTT.

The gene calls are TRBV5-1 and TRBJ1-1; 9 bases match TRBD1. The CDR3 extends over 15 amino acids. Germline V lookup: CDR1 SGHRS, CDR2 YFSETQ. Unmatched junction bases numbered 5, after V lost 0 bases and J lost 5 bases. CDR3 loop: CASSLGGTGSTEAFF. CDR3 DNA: TGCGCCAGCAGCTTGGGGGGGACAGGGTCTACTGAAGCTTTCTTT. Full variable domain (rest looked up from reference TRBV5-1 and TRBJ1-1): KAGVTQTPRYLIKTRGQQVTLSCSPISGHRSVSWYQQTPGQGLQFLFEYFSETQRNKGNFPGRFSGRQFSNSRSEMNVSTLELGDSALYLCASSLGGTGSTEAFFGQGTRLTVV.

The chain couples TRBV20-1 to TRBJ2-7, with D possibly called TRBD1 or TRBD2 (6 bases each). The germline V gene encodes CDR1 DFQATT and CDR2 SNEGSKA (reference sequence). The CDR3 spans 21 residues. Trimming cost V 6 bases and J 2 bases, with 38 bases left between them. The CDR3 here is CSAEGGLLEGGFEIFPYEQYF. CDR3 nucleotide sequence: TGCAGTGCCGAAGGGGGGTTGTTGGAGGGTGGCTTTGAAATTTTCCCCTACGAGCAGTACTTC.

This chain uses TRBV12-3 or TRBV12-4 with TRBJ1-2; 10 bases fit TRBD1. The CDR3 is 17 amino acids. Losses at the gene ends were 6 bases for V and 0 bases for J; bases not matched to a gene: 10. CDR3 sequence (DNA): TGTGCCAGCAGGGGGACAGGGGCCTCTGGAGCTAACTATGGCTACACCTTC. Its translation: CASRGTGASGANYGYTF.